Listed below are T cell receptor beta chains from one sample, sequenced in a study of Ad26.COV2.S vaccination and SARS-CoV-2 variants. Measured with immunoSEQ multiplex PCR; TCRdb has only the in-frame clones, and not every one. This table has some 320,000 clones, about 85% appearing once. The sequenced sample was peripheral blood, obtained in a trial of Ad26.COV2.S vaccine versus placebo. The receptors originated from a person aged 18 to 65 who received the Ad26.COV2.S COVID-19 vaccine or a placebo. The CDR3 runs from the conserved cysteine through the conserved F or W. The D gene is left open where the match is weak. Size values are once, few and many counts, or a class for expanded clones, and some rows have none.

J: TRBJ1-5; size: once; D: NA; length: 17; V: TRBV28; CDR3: CASSRNRDRSLGQPQHF
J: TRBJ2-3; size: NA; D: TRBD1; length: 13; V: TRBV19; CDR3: CASRDRGSDTQYF
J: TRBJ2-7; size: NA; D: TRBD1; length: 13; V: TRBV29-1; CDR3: CSVTGGLIYEQYF
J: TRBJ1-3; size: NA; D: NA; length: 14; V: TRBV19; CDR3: CASSPQGAGNTIYF
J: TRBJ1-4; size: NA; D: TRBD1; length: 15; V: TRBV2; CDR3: CASSREGQGGEKLFF
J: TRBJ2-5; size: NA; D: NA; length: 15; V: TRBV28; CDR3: CASSLDRRSPETQYF
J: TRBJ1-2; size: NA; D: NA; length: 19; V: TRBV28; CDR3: CASTTFGGTYYDSNYGYTF
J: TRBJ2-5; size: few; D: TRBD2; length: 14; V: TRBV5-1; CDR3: CASSLVAGEETQYF
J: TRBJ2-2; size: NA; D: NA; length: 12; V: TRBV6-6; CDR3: CASRPYRGELFF
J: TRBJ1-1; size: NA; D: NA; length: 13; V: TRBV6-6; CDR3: CASSYSVNTEAFF
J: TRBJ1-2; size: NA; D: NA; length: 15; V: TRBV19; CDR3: CASSEGTDPWYGYTF
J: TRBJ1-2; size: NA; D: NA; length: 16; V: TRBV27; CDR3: CASSPSMRVANYGYTF
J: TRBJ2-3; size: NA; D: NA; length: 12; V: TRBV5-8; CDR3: CASSPRGDTQYF
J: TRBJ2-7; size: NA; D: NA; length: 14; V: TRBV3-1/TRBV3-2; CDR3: CASSRVTSLGEQYF
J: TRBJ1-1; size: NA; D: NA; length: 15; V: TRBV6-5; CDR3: CASSYSSRPRTEAFF
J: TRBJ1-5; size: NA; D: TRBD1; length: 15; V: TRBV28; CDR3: CASSKTGAMGQPQHF
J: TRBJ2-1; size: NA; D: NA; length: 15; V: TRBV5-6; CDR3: CASSFFRSSYNEQFF
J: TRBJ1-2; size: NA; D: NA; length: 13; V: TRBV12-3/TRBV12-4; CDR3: CASRPSWGYGYTF
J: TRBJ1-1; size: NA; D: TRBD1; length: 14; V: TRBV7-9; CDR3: CASSSQGADTEAFF
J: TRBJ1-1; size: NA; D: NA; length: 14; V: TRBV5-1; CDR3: CASSLGGGGTEAFF
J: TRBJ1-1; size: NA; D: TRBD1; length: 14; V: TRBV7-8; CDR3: CASSLDRTSTEAFF
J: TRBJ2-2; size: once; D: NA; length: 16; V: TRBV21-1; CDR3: CASRRVPTIGSGELFF
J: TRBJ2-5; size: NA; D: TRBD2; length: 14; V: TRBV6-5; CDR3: CASSLGGAGETQYF
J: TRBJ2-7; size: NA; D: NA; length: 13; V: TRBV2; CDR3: CASSVNTRNEQYF
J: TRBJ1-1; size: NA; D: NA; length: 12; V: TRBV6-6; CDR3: CASSPSRSEAFF
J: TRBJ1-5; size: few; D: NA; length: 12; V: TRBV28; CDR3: CASSPNGGSQHF
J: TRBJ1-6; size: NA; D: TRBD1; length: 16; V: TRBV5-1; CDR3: CASSSGQGAYNSPLHF
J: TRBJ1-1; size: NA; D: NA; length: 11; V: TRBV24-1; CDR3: CATSDRTEAFF
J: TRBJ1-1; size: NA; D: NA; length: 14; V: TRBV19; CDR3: CASSPSLMNTEAFF
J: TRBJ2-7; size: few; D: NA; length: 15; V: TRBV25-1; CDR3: CASKETGGYSYEQYF
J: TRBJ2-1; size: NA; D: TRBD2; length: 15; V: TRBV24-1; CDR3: CATSDLGTSLDEQFF
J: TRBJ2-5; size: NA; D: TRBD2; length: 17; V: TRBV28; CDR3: CASSAGTSGGSLETQYF
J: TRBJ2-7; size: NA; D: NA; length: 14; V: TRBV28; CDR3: CASSLIRRNYEQYF
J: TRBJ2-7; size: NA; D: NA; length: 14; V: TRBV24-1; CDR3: CATSDPGQPYEQYF
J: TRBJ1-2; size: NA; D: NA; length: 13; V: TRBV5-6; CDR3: CASSSGVNYGYTF
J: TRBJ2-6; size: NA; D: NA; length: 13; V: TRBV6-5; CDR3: CATGPGGANVLTF
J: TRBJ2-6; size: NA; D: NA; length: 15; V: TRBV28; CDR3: CASRPLGSGANVLTF
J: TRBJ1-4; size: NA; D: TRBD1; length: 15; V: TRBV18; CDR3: CASSSRDRQNEKLFF
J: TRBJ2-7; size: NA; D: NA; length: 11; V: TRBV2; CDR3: CASTAGFEQYF
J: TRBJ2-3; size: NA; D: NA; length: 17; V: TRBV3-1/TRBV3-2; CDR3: CASSQGPRISITDTQYF
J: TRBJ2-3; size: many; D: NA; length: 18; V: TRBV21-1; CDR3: CASSKGGETSGGTDTQYF
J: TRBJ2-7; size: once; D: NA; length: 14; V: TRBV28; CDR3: CASSLLGAAYEQYF
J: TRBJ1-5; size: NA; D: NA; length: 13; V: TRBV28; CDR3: CASSFGVSQPQHF
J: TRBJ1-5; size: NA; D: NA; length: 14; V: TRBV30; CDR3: CAWSVGRLNQPQHF
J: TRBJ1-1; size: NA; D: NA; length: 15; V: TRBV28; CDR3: CASSLPPQINTEAFF
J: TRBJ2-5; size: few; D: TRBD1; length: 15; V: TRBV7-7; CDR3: CASSSRTGGFETQYF
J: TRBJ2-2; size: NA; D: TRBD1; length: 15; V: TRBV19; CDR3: CASSHHGQGRGELFF
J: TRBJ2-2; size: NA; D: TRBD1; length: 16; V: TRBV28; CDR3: CASSSTGGVNTGELFF
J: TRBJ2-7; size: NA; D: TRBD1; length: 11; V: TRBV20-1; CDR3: CSASAGTGGNF
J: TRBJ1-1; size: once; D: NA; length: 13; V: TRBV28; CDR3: CASSPGTLKWAFF
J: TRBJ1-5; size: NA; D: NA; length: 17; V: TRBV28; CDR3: CASSSPKAGQSNQPQHF